This entry lists 32 T cell receptor beta chains sequenced from one sample in a study of cytomegalovirus exposure and HLA in healthy donors. The primer mix had 60 Vbeta and 13 Jbeta primers. The table came from immunoSEQ multiplex PCR; TCRdb's copy has only in-frame clones and leaves some out. The data contain around 150,000 clones, approximately 87% of them singletons. Sequences were obtained from PBMCs. All receptors come from a man aged 40-49 years in good health and CMV-seronegative.

V usage is TRBV5-6 and J usage is TRBJ2-1; TRBD2 agrees at 14 bases. Germline CDR1 and CDR2: SGHDT and YYEEEE. V shed 0 bases and J 10 bases; nucleotides not matched to a gene: 9. The CDR3 consists of 17 residues. The CDR3 DNA follows: TGTGCCAGCAGCTTGGGCCCGGGACTAGCGGGAGTAGTGGAGCAGTTCTTC. Its protein is CASSLGPGLAGVVEQFF.

This clone has just a few counts. The chain carries TRBV27 and TRBJ1-2; 7 positions match TRBD1. The length of the CDR3 is 14 residues. Germline assignment: CDR1 MNHEY and CDR2 SMNVEV (reference sequence). V lost 5 bases and J lost 5; bases outside the gene matches: 8. The CDR3 region is CASSPRTGPYGYTF. CDR3 nucleotide sequence: TGTGCCAGCAGTCCCCGGACAGGCCCGTATGGCTACACCTTC.

This clone was seen a single time. The V gene is TRBV5-8, the J gene TRBJ2-5, with a possible D match to TRBD1 (6 bases). With 9 bases removed from V and 1 base from J, the gap between germline ends came to 13 bases. Germline loops: CDR1 SGHTS, CDR2 YDEGEE. The CDR3 contains 13 residues. DNA for the CDR3: TGTGCCACCGAGGGACAATTCCAAGAGACCCAGTACTTC. This sequence encodes CATEGQFQETQYF. Based on the CDR3 plus reference TRBV5-8 and TRBJ2-5, the full variable domain is EAGVTQSPTHLIKTRGQQATLRCSPISGHTSVYWYQQALGLGLQFLLWYDEGEERNRGNFPPRFSGRQFPNYSSELNVNALELEDSALYLCATEGQFQETQYFGPGTRLLVL.

J is TRBJ2-1 and V is TRBV2; D not resolved. The CDR3 length is 11 residues. Trimming took off 6 bases at V and 8 bases at J, with 8 bases between the two ends. The V gene's germline CDR1 is SNHLY and CDR2 FYNNEI. CDR3 sequence: CASRVNYEQFF. The DNA of the CDR3 is TGTGCCAGCAGGGTGAACTATGAGCAGTTCTTC.

This chain connects TRBV14 to TRBJ1-4; 7 bases are shared with TRBD1. The CDR3 extends over 20 amino acids. Germline-derived CDR1 and CDR2 are SGHDN and FVKESK. J was trimmed by 0 bases and V by 1 base; bases with no gene match: 14. The CDR3 DNA reads as TGTGCCAGCAGCCAAGCTAAATCGGACAGGAGTTCTCCAACTAATGAAAAACTGTTTTTT. Residues: CASSQAKSDRSSPTNEKLFF.

A word on this clone: The sample contains more than one DNA sequence encoding this CDR3. The gene calls are TRBV19 and TRBJ2-7; possible D gene TRBD1, 5 bases. The length of the CDR3 is 11 residues. V was cut by 6 bases and J by 3 bases, with 6 bases left in between. CDR1 and CDR2 (germline): LNHDA, SQIVND (reference sequence). CDR3 sequence (DNA): TGTGCCAGTAGCGACAGCTACGAGCAGTACTTC. Its protein product is CASSDSYEQYF.

Turning to this clone: At one boundary the junction diverges from the germline segment, which might be a read error. The chain employs TRBV29-1 and TRBJ1-1; D ambiguous. CDR3 length equals 13 residues. CDR1 is SQVTM, CDR2 ANQGSEA, per germline. CDR3 in amino acids: CSVELRGNPEAFF. DNA of the CDR3: TGCAGCGTTGAACTTAGAGGGAACCCTGAAGCTTTCTTT. The full variable domain, with the rest looked up from reference TRBV29-1 and TRBJ1-1, is SAVISQKPSRDICQRGTSLTIQCQVDSQVTMMFWYRQQPGQSLTLIATANQGSEATYESGFVIDKFPISRPNLTFSTLTVSNMSPEDSSIYLCSVELRGNPEAFFGQGTRLTVV.

The chain carries TRBV27 and TRBJ2-1, with D possibly matching TRBD1 (6 bases). V was pared by 7 bases and J by 5 bases, with 15 bases between. The germline V gene has CDR1 MNHEY and CDR2 SMNVEV (reference sequence). The CDR3 runs 14 residues. For the CDR3, the DNA is TGTGCCAGCAAACGGCAGGGGAAGGACAATGAGCAGTTCTTC. The encoded protein is CASKRQGKDNEQFF.

The table lists this clone with a count of one. V usage is TRBV19 and J usage is TRBJ2-1; 11 bases are shared with TRBD2. Germline V CDR1 and CDR2: LNHDA, SQIVND (reference sequence). The CDR3 has 15 residues. V shed 4 bases and J 4 bases; nucleotides not matched to a gene: 3. As DNA, the CDR3 is TGTGCCAGTAGTAGGACTAGCGGGTTATACAATGAGCAGTTCTTC. Its protein product is CASSRTSGLYNEQFF.

The J gene is TRBJ1-3, the V gene TRBV28; D gene ambiguous. Trimming took off 7 bases at V and 0 bases at J, with 16 bases between the two ends. The CDR3 covers 16 residues. Germline assignment: CDR1 MDHEN and CDR2 SYDVKM. CDR3 nucleotides: TGTGCCAGCACCAACCCTGGAGGGCGCTCTGGAAACACCATATATTTT. It yields the protein CASTNPGGRSGNTIYF.

This sequence joins TRBV30 and TRBJ1-5; no clear D. The germline V and J ends were trimmed by 0 bases and 0 bases, with 9 bases remaining between them. This CDR3 contains 15 residues. Germline lookup yields CDR1 GTSNPN and CDR2 SVGIG (reference sequence). The DNA of the CDR3 is TGTGCCTGGAGTGTACCGGGTCATAGCAATCAGCCCCAGCATTTT. Encoded protein: CAWSVPGHSNQPQHF. The full variable domain, its missing parts supplied by reference TRBV30 and TRBJ1-5, is SQTIHQWPATLVQPVGSPLSLECTVEGTSNPNLYWYRQAAGRGLQLLFYSVGIGQISSEVPQNLSASRPQDRQFILSSKKLLLSDSGFYLCAWSVPGHSNQPQHFGDGTRLSIL.

This clone was seen more than once but under ten times. The V call is TRBV6-5, the J call TRBJ2-7; a weak D match, TRBD2 (7 bases). The CDR3 is made up of 14 amino acids. Looked up from germline, CDR1 is MNHEY and CDR2 is SVGAGI. Trimming stripped 7 bases from V and 4 bases from J, with 17 bases between. The CDR3 nucleotides read TGTGCCAGCAATACCCGGGGGGCAAAATACGAGCAGTACTTC. This encodes CASNTRGAKYEQYF.

The J gene is TRBJ2-3, the V gene TRBV11-3, with D perhaps matching TRBD2 (7 bases). Trimming shortened V by 5 bases and J by 4 bases, and 13 bases separated the two germline ends. The length of the CDR3 is 14 residues. CDR1 SGHNT and CDR2 YENEEA come from the germline V gene. This CDR3 is CASSQGRGPDTQYF. The CDR3 DNA is TGTGCCAGCAGCCAGGGGCGGGGGCCAGATACGCAGTATTTT. The full variable domain, with the rest looked up from reference TRBV11-3 and TRBJ2-3, is EAGVVQSPRYKIIEKKQPVAFWCNPISGHNTLYWYLQNLGQGPELLIRYENEEAVDDSQLPKDRFSAERLKGVDSTLKIQPAELGDSAVYLCASSQGRGPDTQYFGPGTRLTVL.

CDR3 coding DNA: TGTGCCAGCAGCTTAGTGAGGGCAGCTGAGACCCAGTACTTC. As protein: CASSLVRAAETQYF. The gene calls are TRBV11-1 and TRBJ2-5; D possibly corresponds to TRBD2 (5 bases). V was pared by 1 base and J by 5 bases, with 11 bases between. Germline loops: CDR1 SGHAT, CDR2 FQDESV (reference sequence). This CDR3 comprises 14 residues.

This clone was counted a single time. The V call is TRBV7-9, the J call TRBJ2-7; no reliable D call. Germline-derived CDR1 and CDR2 are SEHNR and FQNEAQ (reference sequence). V was shortened by 1 base and J by 2 bases, with 12 bases between the two germline ends. The CDR3 is 15 amino acids. The CDR3 sequence: CASSLDDLRPYEQYF. The CDR3 bases are TGTGCCAGCAGCTTAGATGATCTACGCCCCTACGAGCAGTACTTC.

This rearrangement joins TRBV5-4 to TRBJ1-2; 7 bases match TRBD1. CDR1 and CDR2 from the germline V gene are SGHNT and YYREEE (reference sequence). CDR3 length: 15 amino acids. V was clipped by 0 bases and J by 3 bases; unmatched bases: 5. CDR3: CASSLETGLDYGYTF. The CDR3 region has the DNA TGTGCCAGCAGCTTGGAGACAGGGTTGGACTATGGCTACACCTTC.

As regards this clone: A junction boundary mismatches the germline segment, possibly from a read error. This chain connects TRBV7-7 to TRBJ2-3, with D uncertain. The CDR3 has 13 residues. From germline, CDR1 is SSHAT and CDR2 FNYEAQ (reference sequence). CDR3 sequence (DNA): TGTGCTAGCAGCCCGAGGCATTCAGATACGCAGTATTTT. Protein product: CASSPRHSDTQYF. The variable domain in full, completed from reference TRBV7-7 and TRBJ2-3, reads GAGVSQSPRYKVTKRGQDVTLRCDPISSHATLYWYQQALGQGPEFLTYFNYEAQPDKSGLPSDRFSAERPEGSISTLTIQRTEQRDSAMYRCASSPRHSDTQYFGPGTRLTVL.

This clone has a handful of counts. The V and J genes are TRBV13 and TRBJ1-2; D is perhaps TRBD1 (5 bases). The germline gives CDR1 PRHDT, CDR2 FYEKMQ (reference sequence). CDR3 size: 11 residues. Deletions cut 4 bases from V and 12 bases from J, with 12 bases between. The CDR3 here is CASSSTGYDTF. The CDR3 bases are TGTGCCAGCAGCTCCACAGGATACGACACCTTC.

This clone was detected only once. The gene calls are TRBV9 and TRBJ2-2; 13 bases are shared with TRBD2. The CDR3 totals 16 residues. V lost 3 bases, J lost 5 bases, and 4 bases stayed unmatched. Germline V gives CDR1 SGDLS, CDR2 YYNGEE. Here the CDR3 DNA reads TGTGCCAGCAGCGGGACTAGCGGGAGAAATACCGGGGAGCTGTTTTTT. This translates into CASSGTSGRNTGELFF.

The CDR3 loop is CASSLVGGEGYTF. CDR3 in DNA: TGCGCCAGCAGCTTGGTGGGGGGAGAAGGCTACACCTTC. J is TRBJ1-2 and V is TRBV5-1; TRBD1 might be the D (5 bases). The CDR3 is 13 amino acids. Germline V gives CDR1 SGHRS, CDR2 YFSETQ. The V gene lost 0 bases and the J gene lost 8 bases, with 11 bases spanning the gap.

V usage is TRBV5-1 and J usage is TRBJ2-3, with 11 bases identical to TRBD2. CDR1 and CDR2 (germline): SGHRS, YFSETQ. This CDR3 contains 16 residues. V lost 4 bases and J lost 3; bases outside the gene matches: 7. This chain's CDR3 is CASSLGTSGLTDTQYF. The CDR3 nucleotides read TGCGCCAGCAGCCTAGGGACTAGCGGCTTGACAGATACGCAGTATTTT.

The chain joins TRBV11-3 to TRBJ2-3; 10 bases map to TRBD2. Germline CDR1 is SGHNT and CDR2 is YENEEA. This CDR3 is 15 amino acids long. V dropped 5 bases and J dropped 2; count of bases not matched to a gene: 4. This CDR3 reads CASSPGLAVTDTQYF. The CDR3 DNA follows: TGTGCCAGCAGCCCCGGACTAGCGGTCACAGATACGCAGTATTTT.

The chain links TRBV5-4 to TRBJ1-3; maybe TRBD1 (5 bases). Deletions cut 1 base from V and 6 bases from J, with 11 bases between. The CDR3 sequence is 14 residues long. Germline CDR1 and CDR2: SGHNT and YYREEE (reference sequence). CDR3 bases: TGTGCCAGCAGCTTGCCGGACATAGAAAACACCATATATTTT. Protein: CASSLPDIENTIYF.

The rearrangement links TRBV5-6 to TRBJ2-1; no definite D call. The CDR3 loop spans 14 amino acids. V was pared by 0 bases and J by 0 bases, with 4 bases between. From germline, CDR1 is SGHDT and CDR2 YYEEEE. CDR3 sequence: CASSLASSYNEQFF. The CDR3, as DNA: TGTGCCAGCAGCTTGGCTAGCTCCTACAATGAGCAGTTCTTC.

J is TRBJ1-5 and V is TRBV9; the match to TRBD1 covers 7 bases. The V gene's germline CDR1 is SGDLS and CDR2 YYNGEE. The CDR3 is made up of 16 amino acids. V shed 1 base, J shed 7 bases, and the junction held 11 bases outside the gene matches. CDR3 protein: CASSVPDRVGLQPQHF. The CDR3 DNA is TGTGCCAGCAGCGTACCAGACAGGGTTGGTTTGCAGCCCCAGCATTTT. Variable domain in full (rest from reference TRBV9 and TRBJ1-5): DSGVTQTPKHLITATGQRVTLRCSPRSGDLSVYWYQQSLDQGLQFLIQYYNGEERAKGNILERFSAQQFPDLHSELNLSSLELGDSALYFCASSVPDRVGLQPQHFGDGTRLSIL.

V usage is TRBV11-2 and J usage is TRBJ2-1; 12 nucleotides match TRBD2. In germline, CDR1 is SGHAT, CDR2 FQNNGV. The CDR3 runs to 15 residues. V lost 6 bases, J lost 4 bases, and 4 bases stayed unmatched. The DNA of the CDR3 is TGTGCCAGCAGACCAACTAGCGGGAGGTACAATGAGCAGTTCTTC. It translates to CASRPTSGRYNEQFF.

The J gene is TRBJ2-3, the V gene TRBV15, with D tentatively TRBD2 (5 bases). With 5 bases removed from V and 0 bases from J, the gap between germline ends came to 9 bases. The CDR3 contains 14 residues. Germline-derived CDR1 and CDR2 are LNHNV and YYDKDF (reference sequence). The CDR3 protein is CATSGRTSTDTQYF. The CDR3 nucleotides are TGTGCCACCAGCGGACGGACTAGCACAGATACGCAGTATTTT.

The V call is TRBV9, the J call TRBJ2-7, with 8 bases that match TRBD1. With V trimmed by 0 bases and J by 2 bases, 4 bases remained unmatched. This CDR3 is 15 amino acids long. Looked up from germline, CDR1 is SGDLS and CDR2 is YYNGEE. As DNA, the CDR3 is TGTGCCAGCAGCGTAGCGACAGGGGAGGCCTACGAGCAGTACTTC. Translated, it gives CASSVATGEAYEQYF.

The chain carries TRBV5-8 and TRBJ2-1; TRBD2 matches at 10 bases. CDR1 and CDR2 (germline): SGHTS, YDEGEE. This CDR3 spans 15 amino acids. V shed 5 bases and J 2 bases; nucleotides not matched to a gene: 4. The CDR3 bases are TGTGCCAGCAGACCTAGCGGGAGCGCCTACAATGAGCAGTTCTTC. It translates to CASRPSGSAYNEQFF.

The V and J genes are TRBV19 and TRBJ2-2; D is undetermined. CDR3 length: 14 residues. CDR1 and CDR2 from the germline V gene are LNHDA and SQIVND (reference sequence). V was cut by 3 bases and J by 2 bases, with 7 bases left in between. CDR3 nucleotides: TGTGCCAGTAGTATGCAGGAAAACACCGGGGAGCTGTTTTTT. This codes for CASSMQENTGELFF.

This clone showed up just a few times. The chain carries TRBV30 and TRBJ1-1, with 10 bases lining up with TRBD1. CDR1 is GTSNPN and CDR2 is SVGIG in the germline V gene (reference sequence). CDR3 length equals 12 residues. The V and J ends lost 4 bases and 10 bases, in that order; junction bases with no gene match: 6. The CDR3 reads CAWMDRGIGAFF. DNA of the CDR3: TGTGCCTGGATGGACAGGGGGATCGGAGCTTTCTTT.

CDR3: CASSLVLARGLETQYF. The CDR3 coding sequence is TGTGCCAGCAGCTTAGTGCTTGCCAGGGGGTTGGAGACCCAGTACTTC. The rearrangement joins TRBV7-2 to TRBJ2-5; 7 bases are a match to TRBD1. Germline V gene lookup returns CDR1 SGHTA and CDR2 FQGNSA. The V segment lost 1 base and the J segment 5 bases; nucleotides outside the gene matches: 10. The CDR3 runs 16 residues.